A selection of T cell receptor beta chains follows, all from one sample in a study of T cell responses to AZD1222 COVID-19 vaccine. This table comes from immunoSEQ multiplex PCR, and its TCRdb copy is limited to in-frame clones, with some not included. The sample carries some 130,000 clones, roughly 89% recorded once. Sequencing was performed on peripheral blood, taken on day 0 of AZD1222 vaccination. The receptors derive from an adult in good health. CDR3s leave out the opening cysteine and the closing phenylalanine or tryptophan.

v_call: TRBV10-3; j_call: TRBJ1-2; cdr3_aa: AISVSGLDGYT
v_call: TRBV11-2; j_call: TRBJ2-1; cdr3_aa: ASSLSEFGPNEQF
v_call: TRBV18; j_call: TRBJ1-1; cdr3_aa: ASSPGTGARGTEAF
v_call: TRBV2; j_call: TRBJ2-3; cdr3_aa: ASRTDSPGTDTQY
v_call: TRBV2; j_call: .; cdr3_aa: ASPSPGQGPLEQY
v_call: TRBV27; j_call: TRBJ2-4; cdr3_aa: ASSLRAQGFAKNIQY
v_call: TRBV19; j_call: TRBJ2-1; cdr3_aa: ATLGLAGARNEQF
v_call: TRBV4-1; j_call: TRBJ1-2; cdr3_aa: ASSRQEDYGYT
v_call: TRBV6-6; j_call: TRBJ1-1; cdr3_aa: ASSTTGLGTEAF
v_call: TRBV2; j_call: TRBJ2-3; cdr3_aa: ASSGLAGLTDTQY
v_call: TRBV19; j_call: TRBJ2-7; cdr3_aa: ATQGTGKSFEQY
v_call: TRBV30; j_call: TRBJ1-6; cdr3_aa: AWKVTRASSYNSPLH
v_call: TRBV10-3; j_call: TRBJ2-1; cdr3_aa: AISESPIHEQF